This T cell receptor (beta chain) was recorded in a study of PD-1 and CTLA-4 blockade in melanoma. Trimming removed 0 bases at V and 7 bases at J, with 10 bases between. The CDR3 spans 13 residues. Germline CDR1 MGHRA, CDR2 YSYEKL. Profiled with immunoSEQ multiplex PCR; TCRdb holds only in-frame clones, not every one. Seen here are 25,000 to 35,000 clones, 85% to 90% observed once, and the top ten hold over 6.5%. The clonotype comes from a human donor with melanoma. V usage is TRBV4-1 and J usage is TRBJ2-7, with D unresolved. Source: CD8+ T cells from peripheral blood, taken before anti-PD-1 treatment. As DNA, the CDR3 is TGCGCCAGCAGCCAAGACACTCGCCTAGAGCAGTACTTC. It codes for CASSQDTRLEQYF.